Reported below is one TCR beta chain. The data are from a study of T cells in women clearing cervical HPV infection. Study information: Case blood was drawn a median roughly 150 days after lesion detection.

The data were produced by immunoSEQ multiplex PCR, yet TCRdb's version contains in-frame clones alone and is incomplete. In total, the table holds approximately 30,000 clones. Sequenced input: blood buffy coat. This receptor was taken from a woman between 18 and 75 years old with a cervical HPV16 infection that either progressed to CIN3+ or cleared (not recorded which).

This CDR3 is CASSERSTGQYNSPLFF. CDR3 DNA (partial): TGTGCCAGCAGTGAACGATCGACAGGGCAGTATAATTCACCG. The V and J genes are TRBV2 and TRBJ2-2; TRBD1 aligns across 7 bases. Read data end 3 residues before the CDR3 end; the end is taken from the germline J gene. Germline CDR1 SNHLY, CDR2 FYNNEI. The CDR3 loop spans 17 amino acids. The full variable domain, in which reference TRBV2 and TRBJ2-2 provide the parts outside the CDR3, is EPEVTQTPSHQVTQMGQEVILRCVPISNHLYFYWYRQILGQKVEFLVSFYNNEISEKSEIFDDQFSVERPDGSNFTLKIRSTKLEDSAMYFCASSERSTGQYNSPLFFGEGSRLTVL.